The 31 T cell receptor beta chains in this list originate from one sample, sequenced in a study of T-cell reconstitution after alpha-beta-depleted transplantation in children. Unique molecular identifiers tagged the TCRbeta library. Each CDR3 protein gets one entry after TCRdb re-called the PCR reads with MiXCR. The sample contains hundreds of thousands of distinct CDR3 sequences, around 16% of which appear only once. The sequencing here drew on PBMCs, mostly from graft donor cells, taken 360 days after TCRalphabeta/CD19-depleted stem cell transplant. The receptors here all came from a boy younger than two who had a stem cell transplant for Wiskott-Aldrich syndrome, so the T cells may come from the graft donor.

The rearrangement uses TRBV30 and TRBJ2-2; D is ambiguous. Germline CDR1 is GTSNPN and CDR2 is SVGIG (reference sequence). The CDR3 length is 12 residues. The V and J ends lost 2 bases and 6 bases respectively, with 7 bases between them. The CDR3 DNA reads as TGTGCCTGGAGTAGATGGGCCGGGGAGCTGTTTTTT. Translated, it gives CAWSRWAGELFF. Based on the CDR3 plus reference TRBV30 and TRBJ2-2, the full variable domain is SQTIHQWPATLVQPVGSPLSLECTVEGTSNPNLYWYRQAAGRGLQLLFYSVGIGQISSEVPQNLSASRPQDRQFILSSKKLLLSDSGFYLCAWSRWAGELFFGEGSRLTVL.

This clonotype was counted many times. The genes are TRBV7-9 and TRBJ2-1, with TRBD1 as a possible D gene (5 bases). Germline loops: CDR1 SEHNR, CDR2 FQNEAQ (reference sequence). Deletions cut 1 base from V and 3 bases from J, with 10 bases between. CDR3 length equals 15 residues. For the CDR3, the DNA is TGTGCCAGCAGCTTAGGCCAGGGTGGCTACAATGAGCAGTTCTTC. Its protein product is CASSLGQGGYNEQFF.

The V and J genes are TRBV11-2 and TRBJ2-2, with D possibly TRBD1 on 5 matching bases. The CDR3 runs 15 residues. Trimming cost V 6 bases and J 2 bases, with 13 bases left between them. Germline lookup yields CDR1 SGHAT and CDR2 FQNNGV. The CDR3 spells CASSSYRKNTGELFF. Here the CDR3 DNA reads TGTGCCAGCAGTTCATACAGGAAAAACACCGGGGAGCTGTTTTTT.

This clonotype has a handful of counts. V usage is TRBV7-2 and J usage is TRBJ2-7; 10 bases align to TRBD2. The J segment lost 6 bases and the V segment lost 5 bases, leaving 10 bases of the junction unmatched. CDR3 length: 15 residues. Germline V gives CDR1 SGHTA, CDR2 FQGNSA. The CDR3 loop is CASSPSPGLACEQYF. CDR3 sequence (DNA): TGTGCCAGCAGCCCGTCACCGGGACTAGCGTGCGAGCAGTACTTC. The whole variable domain, filled in from reference TRBV7-2 and TRBJ2-7, reads GAGVSQSPSNKVTEKGKDVELRCDPISGHTALYWYRQSLGQGLEFLIYFQGNSAPDKSGLPSDRFSAERTGGSVSTLTIQRTQQEDSAVYLCASSPSPGLACEQYFGPGTRLTVT.

This chain joins TRBV6-1 and TRBJ1-1, with unresolved D. The CDR3 contains 15 residues. V lost 2 bases to trimming and J lost 0 bases, with 10 bases between them. Germline CDR1 MNHNS, CDR2 SASEGT. The CDR3 DNA is TGTGCCAGCAGTGAAAGTTGGACGGTGAACACTGAAGCTTTCTTT. Protein: CASSESWTVNTEAFF.

The chain links TRBV20-1 to TRBJ2-7; weak D call: TRBD1 (6 bases). Deletions cut 6 bases from V and 2 bases from J, with 23 bases between. Germline CDR1 is DFQATT and CDR2 is SNEGSKA (reference sequence). The CDR3 is 16 amino acids. The DNA for the CDR3 is TGCAGTGCCGCCAAGGGGGTGTACGGAACTGCCTACGAGCAGTACTTC. Translated: CSAAKGVYGTAYEQYF.

This clonotype has a handful of counts. The chain combines TRBV27 with TRBJ2-7; D perhaps matches TRBD1 (7 bases). CDR3 size: 18 residues. Germline V gives CDR1 MNHEY, CDR2 SMNVEV (reference sequence). Trimming pared 3 bases from V and 3 bases from J, leaving 24 bases between. CDR3 coding DNA: TGTGCCAGCAGTTTGGTCAGGGGGGCTTCCCCTGCGAACTACGAGCAGTACTTC. Its translation is CASSLVRGASPANYEQYF.

This clonotype was picked up a small number of times. The chain links TRBV12-3 or TRBV12-4 to TRBJ2-3; no definite D call. The CDR3 contains 13 residues. The V gene lost 3 bases and the J gene lost 6 bases, with 10 bases spanning the gap. The CDR3: CASSFATWDTQYF. The DNA for the CDR3 is TGTGCCAGCAGTTTCGCCACCTGGGATACGCAGTATTTT.

This clonotype was seen a few times. This chain connects TRBV7-9 to TRBJ2-1; tentative D call: TRBD1 (6 bases). Trimming pared 6 bases from V and 9 bases from J, leaving 27 bases between. Germline CDR1 SEHNR, CDR2 FQNEAQ (reference sequence). The CDR3 spans 17 residues. The DNA for the CDR3 is TGTGCCAGCAGGCCCACTCCCAGGGACCAGGGGCAAGGTGAGCAGTTCTTC. It is translated as CASRPTPRDQGQGEQFF.

Only a few counts were recorded for this clonotype. V gene TRBV9 combines with J gene TRBJ2-2; the D gene is possibly TRBD1 (5 bases). V was trimmed by 0 bases and J by 4 bases, leaving 7 bases between them. Germline assignment: CDR1 SGDLS and CDR2 YYNGEE. The CDR3 runs 14 residues. The CDR3 loop reads CASSVGQFTGELFF. CDR3 in DNA: TGTGCCAGCAGCGTAGGACAGTTCACCGGGGAGCTGTTTTTT. Combining the CDR3 with reference TRBV9 and TRBJ2-2 gives the whole variable domain DSGVTQTPKHLITATGQRVTLRCSPRSGDLSVYWYQQSLDQGLQFLIQYYNGEERAKGNILERFSAQQFPDLHSELNLSSLELGDSALYFCASSVGQFTGELFFGEGSRLTVL.

There are a few counts of this clonotype. V is TRBV5-5 and J is TRBJ1-6; D gene unclear. Germline V lookup: CDR1 SGHKS, CDR2 YYEKEE (reference sequence). The CDR3 covers 15 residues. Trimming shortened V by 0 bases and J by 10 bases, and 14 bases separated the two germline ends. The CDR3 sequence is CASSLAGNMRSPLHF. As DNA, the CDR3 is TGTGCCAGCAGCTTGGCTGGTAACATGCGGTCACCCCTCCACTTT.

The chain recombines TRBV12-3 or TRBV12-4 with TRBJ2-3; D not certain. V lost 3 bases, J lost 1 base, and 14 bases lay in between. The CDR3 totals 16 residues. CDR3 sequence (DNA): TGTGCCAGCAGTTTGTGGAAAACCCAATGCACAGATACGCAGTATTTT. The encoded protein is CASSLWKTQCTDTQYF.

The sample holds many counts of this clonotype. The chain links TRBV20-1 to TRBJ2-5; D is uncertain. Per the germline V gene, CDR1 is DFQATT and CDR2 is SNEGSKA (reference sequence). V gave up 0 bases and J gave up 1 base, with 9 bases separating them. The length of the CDR3 is 14 residues. Written as DNA, the CDR3 is TGCAGTGCTAGAGAAACAGTCACCCAAGAGACCCAGTACTTC. Encoded protein: CSARETVTQETQYF.

The table lists this clonotype with a few counts. The J gene is TRBJ2-2, the V gene TRBV5-5; a possible D gene is TRBD1 (6 bases). V was pared by 3 bases and J by 4 bases, with 10 bases between. The CDR3 is 14 amino acids. Germline CDR1 reads SGHKS; CDR2 reads YYEKEE (reference sequence). The DNA for the CDR3 is TGTGCCAGCAGCTCAACAGGGTCCACCGGGGAGCTGTTTTTT. Its protein product is CASSSTGSTGELFF.

Here the CDR3 reads CASSEFDTLSNTEAFF. CDR3 sequence (DNA): TGTGCCAGCAGTGAATTCGACACCCTGTCGAACACTGAAGCTTTCTTT. The V gene is TRBV25-1, the J gene TRBJ1-1; D is undetermined. V was trimmed by 1 base and J by 1 base, leaving 13 bases between them. Germline loops: CDR1 MGHDK, CDR2 SYGVNS. This CDR3 spans 16 amino acids.

This clonotype was observed a handful of times. The genes are TRBV5-1 and TRBJ2-5; 7 bases line up with TRBD2. V lost 0 bases, J lost 1 base, and 6 bases stayed unmatched. The CDR3 runs to 16 residues. The V gene's germline CDR1 is SGHRS and CDR2 YFSETQ. This CDR3 reads CASSLEPTSVQETQYF. Here the CDR3 DNA reads TGCGCCAGCAGCTTGGAACCAACTAGCGTCCAAGAGACCCAGTACTTC.

This clonotype was seen only a few times. The rearrangement joins TRBV6-5 to TRBJ2-5; TRBD2 aligns across 8 bases. The CDR3 length is 15 residues. Trimming took 5 bases from V and 5 from J; bases not matched to a gene: 10. Per the germline V gene, CDR1 is MNHEY and CDR2 is SVGAGI. The CDR3 is CASSNLAGAFETQYF. The CDR3 coding sequence is TGTGCCAGCAGTAACCTAGCGGGTGCTTTCGAGACCCAGTACTTC.

V gene TRBV6-5 combines with J gene TRBJ1-2; D is unresolved. The germline CDR1 and CDR2 sequences are MNHEY and SVGAGI. Between the trimmed V and J ends, which lost 2 bases and 8 bases, there was a span of 12 bases. The CDR3 runs to 13 residues. CDR3 DNA sequence: TGTGCCAGCAGTTACCGCCCGGGGAACGGCTACACCTTC. This encodes CASSYRPGNGYTF.

CDR3 sequence reads: CASSFPSWGEETQYF. CDR3 bases: TGTGCCAGCAGCTTCCCATCCTGGGGGGAAGAGACCCAGTACTTC. The gene calls are TRBV7-9 and TRBJ2-5; possible D gene TRBD2, 6 bases. The length of the CDR3 is 15 residues. Deletions cut 3 bases from V and 3 bases from J, with 14 bases between. Germline values: CDR1 SEHNR, CDR2 FQNEAQ (reference sequence).

The V gene is TRBV12-3 or TRBV12-4, the J gene TRBJ1-5; D may be TRBD1 (6 bases). The ends were cut back, 8 bases at V and 0 bases at J, with 20 bases in the middle. The CDR3 totals 17 residues. The CDR3 DNA reads TGTGCCAGCCTTAAGGGGACAAGAGGGTTTAGCAATCAGCCCCAGCATTTT. It yields the protein CASLKGTRGFSNQPQHF.

This clonotype was seen at least ten times. This chain connects TRBV5-1 to TRBJ2-1; D remains ambiguous. Germline assignment: CDR1 SGHRS and CDR2 YFSETQ. V was cut by 4 bases and J by 3 bases, with 8 bases left in between. This CDR3 comprises 13 residues. In nucleotides, the CDR3 is TGCGCCAGCAGCGTAGGGATCTACAATGAGCAGTTCTTC. This encodes CASSVGIYNEQFF.

Only a few counts were recorded for this clonotype. The chain carries TRBV6-2 or TRBV6-3 and TRBJ2-7; 9 bases align to TRBD1. The J segment lost 6 bases and the V segment lost 4 bases, leaving 13 bases of the junction unmatched. Germline V gene lookup returns CDR1 MNHEY and CDR2 SVGEGT. There are 16 residues in the CDR3. In DNA, the CDR3 is TGTGCCAGCAGTTCCTACCCGCAGACAGGGGGAAGCGAGCAGTACTTC. Encoded protein: CASSSYPQTGGSEQYF.

This clonotype has a handful of counts. Here the CDR3 reads CASSLPTGPGNTIYF. CDR3 sequence (DNA): TGTGCCAGCAGTTTGCCGACAGGACCTGGAAACACCATATATTTT. The chain recombines TRBV28 with TRBJ1-3; D perhaps matches TRBD1 (6 bases). Deletions cut 3 bases from V and 2 bases from J, with 11 bases between. Germline CDR1 MDHEN, CDR2 SYDVKM. This CDR3 is built from 15 residues.

This clonotype was detected only a few times. The chain employs TRBV6-5 and TRBJ2-2; D remains ambiguous. CDR1 MNHEY and CDR2 SVGAGI come from the germline V gene. V was clipped by 2 bases and J by 5 bases, with 9 bases between them. The CDR3 has 14 amino acids. CDR3 amino acids: CASSYHYQTGELFF. CDR3 bases: TGTGCCAGCAGTTACCACTACCAAACCGGGGAGCTGTTTTTT.

For this clonotype: A read error may account for a junction end that differs from germline. The chain is built from TRBV5-1 and TRBJ2-3, with 12 positions matching TRBD2. Germline lookup yields CDR1 SGHRS and CDR2 YFSETQ. CDR3 size: 14 residues. The CDR3 protein is CASSLSLAGGPRVF. CDR3 bases: TGCGCCAGCAGCTTGAGTCTAGCGGGGGGGCCCCGGGTTTTT.

This chain connects TRBV4-1 to TRBJ2-5; no definite D call. This CDR3 comprises 13 residues. V lost 4 bases, J lost 10 bases, and 16 bases lay in between. CDR1 is MGHRA, CDR2 YSYEKL, per germline. The CDR3 DNA follows: TGCGCCAGCAGCCCGAACATCCTAGAAATCCAGTACTTC. This encodes CASSPNILEIQYF.

This clonotype showed up just a few times. The chain recombines TRBV6-5 with TRBJ2-7; D remains ambiguous. Germline V gene data show CDR1 as MNHEY and CDR2 as SVGAGI. Between the trimmed V and J ends, which lost 2 bases and 2 bases, there was a span of 7 bases. This CDR3 spans 13 amino acids. The CDR3 sequence is CASSYNRAYEQYF. The DNA of the CDR3 is TGTGCCAGCAGTTACAATAGGGCCTACGAGCAGTACTTC.

Written as DNA, the CDR3 is TGTGCCACCAGTGATTTGCCCCGGACAGATACGCAGTATTTT. Translated, it gives CATSDLPRTDTQYF. The chain couples TRBV24-1 to TRBJ2-3; D call uncertain. The CDR3 covers 14 residues. The V gene's germline CDR1 is KGHDR and CDR2 SFDVKD. V shed 0 bases and J shed 3 bases, with 6 bases lying between them.

This clonotype was seen only a few times. The chain recombines TRBV7-8 with TRBJ2-1, with 7 nucleotides matching TRBD1. The CDR3 loop spans 14 amino acids. Germline trimming cut 1 base from V and 8 bases from J; bases unmatched to any gene: 5. Germline V gives CDR1 SGHVS, CDR2 FQNEAQ. CDR3 protein: CASSLVRGWDEQFF. The CDR3, as DNA: TGTGCCAGCAGCTTAGTCAGGGGGTGGGATGAGCAGTTCTTC.

The sample holds a few counts of this clonotype. The chain employs TRBV24-1 and TRBJ1-2; TRBD1 matches at 9 bases. The CDR3 length is 14 residues. J gave up 5 bases and V 3 bases, and 3 bases lay outside the gene matches. Germline lookup yields CDR1 KGHDR and CDR2 SFDVKD. CDR3 nucleotides: TGTGCCACCAGTGATGTCGGGACAGGGTATGGCTACACCTTC. This encodes CATSDVGTGYGYTF.

V is TRBV30 and J is TRBJ2-1; the D call may be TRBD1 or TRBD2 (6 bases each). Per the germline V gene, CDR1 is GTSNPN and CDR2 is SVGIG (reference sequence). This CDR3 is built from 10 residues. Between the trimmed V and J ends, which lost 3 bases and 15 bases, there was a span of 12 bases. The CDR3 DNA is TGTGCCTGGAGGGGGGGCCGGTTGTTCTTC. Residues: CAWRGGRLFF. Supplemented by reference TRBV30 and TRBJ2-1, the full variable domain reads SQTIHQWPATLVQPVGSPLSLECTVEGTSNPNLYWYRQAAGRGLQLLFYSVGIGQISSEVPQNLSASRPQDRQFILSSKKLLLSDSGFYLCAWRGGRLFFGPGTRLTVL.